The following is a T cell receptor beta chain sequence with its context. The record originates from a study of blood T cell repertoires in COVID-19. The CDR3 runs 13 residues. Germline V CDR1 and CDR2: WSHSY, SAAADI. V dropped 4 bases and J dropped 6 bases, with 9 bases sitting between them. Sequenced by immunoSEQ multiplex PCR; TCRdb stores in-frame clones only, minus some. The sample records 150,000 to 200,000 clones, roughly 84% being singletons. This chain uses TRBV10-2 with TRBJ1-4; D uncertain. The source material was peripheral blood. The source is a man in his forties with acute or convalescent COVID-19. CDR3 DNA: TGCGCCAGCAGTGTCGGGAGATATGAAAAACTGTTTTTT. It specifies CASSVGRYEKLFF.